One sample yielded the 30 T cell receptor beta chains listed below, sequenced in a study of cytomegalovirus exposure and HLA in healthy donors. Primers: 60 Vbeta forward and 13 Jbeta reverse. Some clones are missing from TCRdb's copy, which holds only in-frame ones; the method was immunoSEQ multiplex PCR. Of more than 150,000 clones in the sample, about 90% were seen once. Sequenced: PBMCs. The source is a girl in the first two years of life in good health and CMV-seronegative.

The V and J genes are TRBV5-1 and TRBJ2-7, with D maybe TRBD2 (5 bases). CDR3 size: 14 residues. Trimming shortened V by 0 bases and J by 5 bases, and 12 bases separated the two germline ends. Per germline, CDR1 SGHRS and CDR2 YFSETQ. The CDR3 protein is CASSLDGQRNEQYF. The CDR3 nucleotides are TGCGCCAGCAGCTTGGACGGCCAGCGGAACGAGCAGTACTTC.

The CDR3 nucleotides are TGTGCCTGGGTGGGCCCGGGGGGCTCCTACGAGCAGTACTTC. This gives the protein CAWVGPGGSYEQYF. V is TRBV30 and J is TRBJ2-7, with 7 bases matching TRBD2. V lost 5 bases and J lost 0; bases outside the gene matches: 7. This CDR3 spans 14 amino acids. The germline gives CDR1 GTSNPN, CDR2 SVGIG (reference sequence). Using reference TRBV30 and TRBJ2-7 for the parts outside the CDR3, the full variable domain is SQTIHQWPATLVQPVGSPLSLECTVEGTSNPNLYWYRQAAGRGLQLLFYSVGIGQISSEVPQNLSASRPQDRQFILSSKKLLLSDSGFYLCAWVGPGGSYEQYFGPGTRLTVT.

V usage is TRBV6-5 and J usage is TRBJ2-3, with 11 nucleotides matching TRBD1. V lost 2 bases and J lost 6; bases outside the gene matches: 4. The CDR3 loop spans 15 amino acids. Looked up from germline, CDR1 is MNHEY and CDR2 is SVGAGI. CDR3 sequence: CASSYRDRGLDTQYF. The CDR3 DNA sequence: TGTGCCAGCAGTTACAGGGACAGGGGGTTGGATACGCAGTATTTT.

V is TRBV15 and J is TRBJ1-1; 8 positions agree with TRBD1. This CDR3 region has 14 residues. J gave up 3 bases and V 7 bases, and 7 bases lay outside the gene matches. Germline V gene sequence: CDR1 LNHNV, CDR2 YYDKDF (reference sequence). In DNA form, the CDR3 reads TGTGCCACCATCCCGGACAGGGCCTACACTGAAGCTTTCTTT. Its translation is CATIPDRAYTEAFF.

This clone is a singleton in its sample. The gene calls are TRBV19 and TRBJ1-2, with D maybe TRBD1 (5 bases). Deletions cut 2 bases from V and 7 bases from J, with 17 bases between. There are 15 residues in the CDR3. Germline CDR1 reads LNHDA; CDR2 reads SQIVND (reference sequence). The chain's CDR3 is CASSIRPRTRIGYTF. The CDR3 DNA is TGTGCCAGTAGTATAAGGCCCCGGACACGCATTGGCTACACCTTC.

This chain uses TRBV14 with TRBJ2-1; TRBD2 matches at 15 bases. Germline lookup yields CDR1 SGHDN and CDR2 FVKESK. The length of the CDR3 is 19 residues. V was clipped by 6 bases and J by 8 bases; unmatched bases: 17. The CDR3 here is CASSPRPGLAGGFVYEQFF. The CDR3 DNA reads as TGTGCCAGCAGTCCCCGACCGGGACTAGCGGGGGGTTTTGTTTATGAGCAGTTCTTC.

The chain is built from TRBV7-3 and TRBJ2-2; TRBD1 is a possible D gene (5 bases). Deletions cut 5 bases from V and 5 bases from J, with 15 bases between. The CDR3 has 15 amino acids. Germline CDR1 reads SGHTA; CDR2 reads FQGTGA. The CDR3 nucleotides are TGTGCCAGCAGCGCCTCGGGCAGGGCAACCGGGGAGCTGTTTTTT. This translates into CASSASGRATGELFF. Supplemented by reference TRBV7-3 and TRBJ2-2, the full variable domain reads GAGVSQTPSNKVTEKGKYVELRCDPISGHTALYWYRQSLGQGPEFLIYFQGTGAADDSGLPNDRFFAVRPEGSVSTLKIQRTERGDSAVYLCASSASGRATGELFFGEGSRLTVL.

The chain has TRBV10-2 and TRBJ2-1; 10 bases line up with TRBD2. Per germline, CDR1 WSHSY and CDR2 SAAADI. There are 15 residues in the CDR3. Losses at the gene ends were 3 bases for V and 10 bases for J; bases not matched to a gene: 9. CDR3 loop: CASSDSGGPRGEQFF. Here the CDR3 DNA reads TGCGCCAGCAGTGATAGCGGGGGGCCCCGAGGGGAGCAGTTCTTC.

The chain links TRBV5-1 to TRBJ2-7; 12 bases line up with TRBD2. The CDR3 covers 15 residues. V shed 2 bases, J shed 2 bases, and the junction held 2 bases outside the gene matches. CDR1 is SGHRS, CDR2 YFSETQ, per germline. Here the CDR3 reads CASSLSSGGAYEQYF. CDR3 in DNA: TGCGCCAGCAGCTTATCTAGCGGGGGGGCCTACGAGCAGTACTTC.

J is TRBJ2-7 and V is TRBV7-9, with D hard to call. This CDR3 comprises 14 residues. Trimming left V 5 bases short and J 2 bases short, with 13 bases between. Germline V gives CDR1 SEHNR, CDR2 FQNEAQ (reference sequence). The CDR3 coding sequence is TGTGCCAGCAGCGCATATCAGGCACCCTACGAGCAGTACTTC. It specifies CASSAYQAPYEQYF.

The chain carries TRBV4-1 and TRBJ1-3; D gene ambiguous. Germline V lookup: CDR1 MGHRA, CDR2 YSYEKL. The CDR3 is made up of 16 amino acids. V lost 2 bases to trimming and J lost 0 bases, with 11 bases between them. CDR3 residues: CASSQTSMSSGNTIYF. CDR3 coding DNA: TGCGCCAGCAGCCAAACTTCGATGAGCTCTGGAAACACCATATATTTT.

This clone was seen only a few times. V and J are TRBV30 and TRBJ2-4; 8 bases match TRBD2. Germline CDR1 reads GTSNPN; CDR2 reads SVGIG (reference sequence). CDR3 length equals 16 residues. V trimming: 3 bases; J trimming: 6 bases; junction bases outside the gene matches: 13. The CDR3 region is CAWSMSREGLGNIQYF. The DNA of the CDR3 is TGTGCCTGGAGCATGAGTCGGGAGGGCCTCGGAAACATTCAGTACTTC.

This chain joins TRBV6-6 and TRBJ1-5; D is perhaps TRBD1 (5 bases). This CDR3 region has 13 residues. The V end was cut by 0 bases, the J end by 5 bases, with 5 bases between. The germline gives CDR1 MNHNY, CDR2 SVGAGI (reference sequence). CDR3 sequence (DNA): TGTGCCAGCAGTTACTCGACAGATCAGCCCCAGCATTTT. Amino acids: CASSYSTDQPQHF.

The V call is TRBV5-6, the J call TRBJ2-7; 9 nucleotides agree with TRBD1. The trim removed 0 bases at V and 3 bases at J, leaving 1 base unmatched. CDR3 length equals 14 residues. Germline assignment: CDR1 SGHDT and CDR2 YYEEEE. CDR3 residues: CASSLGTGVYEQYF. The CDR3 DNA follows: TGTGCCAGCAGCTTGGGGACAGGGGTCTACGAGCAGTACTTC.

This clone came up once. The sample holds other DNA sequences that translate to the same CDR3. The CDR3, as DNA: TGTGCCAGCAGTTACTCAGCGGGCACTGAAGCTTTCTTT. Translated: CASSYSAGTEAFF. V is TRBV6-5 and J is TRBJ1-1; no definite D call. Trimming took off 0 bases at V and 4 bases at J, with 6 bases between the two ends. The CDR3 has 13 amino acids. Per germline, CDR1 MNHEY and CDR2 SVGAGI.

CDR3 protein: CASSQGPWSGWSSYNEQFF. CDR3 DNA: TGTGCCAGCAGCCAAGGTCCTTGGAGTGGCTGGAGCTCCTACAATGAGCAGTTCTTC. The V gene is TRBV14, the J gene TRBJ2-1; no clear D. CDR1 SGHDN and CDR2 FVKESK come from the germline V gene. Trimming cost V 1 base and J 0 bases, with 19 bases left between them. This CDR3 region has 19 residues.

This clone has just a few counts. The chain recombines TRBV12-5 with TRBJ2-7; D is unclear. V shed 2 bases and J shed 2 bases, with 7 bases lying between them. The CDR3 length is 13 residues. CDR1 is LGHNT and CDR2 is FRNRAP in the germline V gene. The CDR3 is CASGLSETYEQYF. The DNA for the CDR3 is TGTGCTAGTGGTTTGTCAGAAACCTACGAGCAGTACTTC.

Note on this clone: This sample includes further DNA sequences coding for the same CDR3. The CDR3 sequence: CSASLNYGYTF. The CDR3 DNA sequence: TGCAGTGCTAGTCTCAACTATGGCTACACCTTC. The chain uses TRBV20-1 and TRBJ1-2; D is uncertain. The germline CDR1 and CDR2 sequences are DFQATT and SNEGSKA (reference sequence). This CDR3 region has 11 residues. V gave up 3 bases and J gave up 2 bases, with 4 bases separating them.

V gene TRBV6-5 combines with J gene TRBJ1-1; D gene unclear. Germline V CDR1 and CDR2: MNHEY, SVGAGI. CDR3 length equals 12 residues. Trimming shortened V by 2 bases and J by 4 bases, and 5 bases separated the two germline ends. CDR3 region: CASSYGSTEAFF. CDR3 in DNA: TGTGCCAGCAGTTACGGGAGCACTGAAGCTTTCTTT.

This chain connects TRBV19 to TRBJ2-7; the D gene is possibly TRBD1 (6 bases). V lost 4 bases to trimming and J lost 3 bases, with 7 bases between them. In germline, CDR1 is LNHDA, CDR2 SQIVND (reference sequence). This CDR3 comprises 12 residues. The CDR3, as DNA: TGTGCCAGTAGTAAGGGGGTCTACGAGCAGTACTTC. Translation gives CASSKGVYEQYF.

The chain carries TRBV6-6 and TRBJ2-3, with 8 bases fitting TRBD2. The V segment lost 10 bases and the J segment 0 bases; nucleotides outside the gene matches: 6. Germline CDR1 is MNHNY and CDR2 is SVGAGI (reference sequence). This CDR3 region has 14 residues. The chain's CDR3 is CAITRGGSTDTQYF. The CDR3 DNA is TGTGCCATTACCCGGGGGGGGAGCACAGATACGCAGTATTTT.

In regard to this clone: Its ends do not fully match the called genes, so a read error is possible. The same CDR3 also results from other DNA sequences found in this sample. This sequence joins TRBV5-6 and TRBJ1-1; D is undetermined. The CDR3 is 13 amino acids. CDR1 is SGHDT and CDR2 is YYEEEE in the germline V gene. The DNA of the CDR3 is TGTGCCAGCAGCGCGATCGAGGTATCAGAAGCTTTCTTC. This sequence encodes CASSAIEVSEAFF.

The chain joins TRBV11-1 to TRBJ2-1, with a weak D call TRBD2 (6 bases). Germline assignment: CDR1 SGHAT and CDR2 FQDESV (reference sequence). The length of the CDR3 is 14 residues. Trimming pared 3 bases from V and 6 bases from J, leaving 12 bases between. The CDR3 reads CASSFGRGPNEQFF. CDR3 DNA sequence: TGTGCCAGCAGCTTTGGGCGGGGCCCCAATGAGCAGTTCTTC.

This clone was seen once. The chain recombines TRBV27 with TRBJ2-5; D remains unclear. Germline V CDR1 and CDR2: MNHEY, SMNVEV (reference sequence). V shed 3 bases and J shed 1 base, with 6 bases lying between them. This CDR3 region has 13 residues. In DNA, the CDR3 is TGTGCCAGCAGTTTCCCCGGCCAAGAGACCCAGTACTTC. It codes for CASSFPGQETQYF.

This clone was observed a handful of times. The chain employs TRBV7-7 and TRBJ2-6; D not certain. Deletions cut 7 bases from V and 0 bases from J, with 7 bases between. The germline gives CDR1 SSHAT, CDR2 FNYEAQ (reference sequence). The CDR3 length is 14 residues. The CDR3: CASNFISGANVLTF. The CDR3 nucleotides are TGTGCCAGCAACTTCATCTCTGGGGCCAACGTCCTGACTTTC.

The rearrangement joins TRBV9 to TRBJ1-5; D perhaps matches TRBD1 (6 bases). The germline V gene has CDR1 SGDLS and CDR2 YYNGEE. The CDR3 covers 15 residues. V was clipped by 0 bases and J by 0 bases, with 7 bases between them. The CDR3 is CASSVAGHSNQPQHF. Here the CDR3 DNA reads TGTGCCAGCAGCGTAGCGGGACATAGCAATCAGCCCCAGCATTTT. The full variable domain, completed using reference TRBV9 and TRBJ1-5, is DSGVTQTPKHLITATGQRVTLRCSPRSGDLSVYWYQQSLDQGLQFLIQYYNGEERAKGNILERFSAQQFPDLHSELNLSSLELGDSALYFCASSVAGHSNQPQHFGDGTRLSIL.

This clone was recorded once. This CDR3 is CASSLAYSETYGYTF. In DNA, the CDR3 is TGTGCCAGCAGCTTAGCGTACAGTGAGACCTATGGCTACACCTTC. The J gene is TRBJ1-2, the V gene TRBV7-9; D gene ambiguous. The germline V and J ends were trimmed by 0 bases and 4 bases, with 12 bases remaining between them. Germline V lookup: CDR1 SEHNR, CDR2 FQNEAQ (reference sequence). The CDR3 length is 15 residues.

This chain joins TRBV6-6 and TRBJ1-6; perhaps TRBD1 as D (6 bases). The V end lost 5 bases, the J end lost 7 bases, and 15 bases lay between the germline ends. CDR3 length: 15 residues. Germline V gene lookup returns CDR1 MNHNY and CDR2 SVGAGI (reference sequence). This chain's CDR3 is CASSLGGQKNSPLHF. CDR3 nucleotides: TGTGCCAGCAGTCTAGGAGGACAGAAGAATTCACCCCTCCACTTT.

The DNA for the CDR3 is TGTGCCAGCAGTTTTGGGCGGGCTGGCTACACCTTC. This encodes CASSFGRAGYTF. The J gene is TRBJ1-2, the V gene TRBV28; no reliable D call. From germline, CDR1 is MDHEN and CDR2 SYDVKM. V dropped 3 bases and J dropped 7 bases, with 9 bases sitting between them. The CDR3 runs 12 residues.

This rearrangement joins TRBV6-1 to TRBJ1-5, with 7 bases identical to TRBD1. This CDR3 spans 13 amino acids. V trimming: 6 bases; J trimming: 1 base; junction bases outside the gene matches: 0. The germline V gene has CDR1 MNHNS and CDR2 SASEGT. The CDR3 is CASRGGSNQPQHF. The CDR3 bases are TGTGCCAGCAGAGGGGGCAGCAATCAGCCCCAGCATTTT.